This T cell receptor beta chain was captured in a study of cytomegalovirus exposure and HLA in healthy donors. Whole-study context: The use of the same platform for the 90 to 150 validation repertoires and the 550 to 850 first-cohort repertoires was reported by a later analysis. Points from the study as a whole: In vitro confirmation showed three CMV-associated chains to be CMV antigen specific.

TCRdb keeps only in-frame clones here, not all; method: immunoSEQ multiplex PCR. The sample contains tens of thousands of clones, roughly 96% of which appear only once. Comments on this clone: What it binds is unknown.

The V gene's germline CDR1 is SGHRS and CDR2 YFSETQ. With 0 bases removed from V and 1 base from J, the gap between germline ends came to 10 bases. This CDR3 is 15 amino acids long. Sequencing input: PBMCs. The chain couples TRBV5-1 to TRBJ1-1; no definite D call. The clonotype was recovered from a young man in good health and CMV-seronegative. The DNA for the CDR3 is TGCGCCAGCAGCTTGGTATCTGGCAGGAACACTGAAGCTTTCTTT. Its protein is CASSLVSGRNTEAFF.